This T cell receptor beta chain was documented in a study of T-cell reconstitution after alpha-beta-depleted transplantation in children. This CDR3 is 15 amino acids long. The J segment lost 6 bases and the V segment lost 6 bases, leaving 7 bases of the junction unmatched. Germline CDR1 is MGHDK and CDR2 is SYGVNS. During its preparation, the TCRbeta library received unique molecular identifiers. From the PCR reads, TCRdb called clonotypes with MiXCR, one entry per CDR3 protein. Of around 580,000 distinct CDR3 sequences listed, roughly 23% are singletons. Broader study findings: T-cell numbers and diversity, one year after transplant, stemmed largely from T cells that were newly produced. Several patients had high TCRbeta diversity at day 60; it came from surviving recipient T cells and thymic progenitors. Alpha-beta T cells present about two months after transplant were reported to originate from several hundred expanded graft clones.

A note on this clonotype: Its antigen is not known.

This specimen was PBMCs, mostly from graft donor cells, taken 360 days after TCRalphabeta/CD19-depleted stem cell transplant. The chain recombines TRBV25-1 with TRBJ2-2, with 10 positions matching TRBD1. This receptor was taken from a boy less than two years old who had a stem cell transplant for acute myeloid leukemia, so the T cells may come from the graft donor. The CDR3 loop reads CASSRQGALAGELFF. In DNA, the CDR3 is TGTGCCAGCAGCAGACAGGGGGCGCTAGCCGGGGAGCTGTTTTTT. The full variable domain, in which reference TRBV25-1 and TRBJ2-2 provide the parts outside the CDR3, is EADIYQTPRYLVIGTGKKITLECSQTMGHDKMYWYQQDPGMELHLIHYSYGVNSTEKGDLSSESTVSRIRTEHFPLTLESARPSHTSQYLCASSRQGALAGELFFGEGSRLTVL.